These T cell receptor beta chains were read from a single sample in a study of graft-versus-host responses after intestinal transplantation. The protocol was immunoSEQ multiplex PCR, while the TCRdb copy is restricted to in-frame clones and leaves out a portion. This table holds tens of thousands of clones, around 92% found once. No antigen is known for these receptors. The sample was unstimulated CD4+ T cells sorted from spleen or lymph node cells, taken before intestinal transplant. These receptors were obtained from a human donor who received an intestinal transplant. The CDR3 runs from the conserved cysteine through the conserved F or W. The D gene is left open where the match is weak. Clone size is given for some rows only: seen once, a few or many times, or a class if the clone is expanded.

V gene: TRBV27; clone size: .; D gene: .; J gene: TRBJ2-2; CDR3 protein: CASSRSVLRGVTGELFF; CDR3 DNA: TGTGCCAGCAGTCGATCGGTTCTCAGGGGGGTCACCGGGGAGCTGTTTTTT
V gene: TRBV27; clone size: .; D gene: TRBD2; J gene: TRBJ2-3; CDR3 protein: CASSLVGTSGPDTQYF; CDR3 DNA: TGTGCCAGCAGTTTAGTAGGGACTAGCGGCCCCGATACGCAGTATTTT
V gene: TRBV10-2; clone size: .; D gene: TRBD1; J gene: TRBJ2-7; CDR3 protein: CASRTGTGGSYEQYF; CDR3 DNA: TGCGCCAGCAGAACCGGGACAGGGGGCTCCTACGAGCAGTACTTC
V gene: TRBV27; clone size: .; D gene: TRBD1; J gene: TRBJ1-1; CDR3 protein: CASSTSPDRLGGAFF; CDR3 DNA: TGTGCCAGCAGTACCTCCCCGGACAGGCTGGGGGGAGCTTTCTTT
V gene: TRBV19; clone size: .; D gene: .; J gene: TRBJ2-1; CDR3 protein: CASSRTASYNEQFF; CDR3 DNA: TGTGCCAGTAGTAGGACAGCGTCTTACAATGAGCAGTTCTTC
V gene: TRBV7-2; clone size: .; D gene: TRBD2; J gene: TRBJ2-1; CDR3 protein: CASSSGGPSQFF; CDR3 DNA: TGTGCCAGCAGTTCGGGGGGGCCCTCCCAGTTCTTC
V gene: TRBV19; clone size: .; D gene: .; J gene: TRBJ2-5; CDR3 protein: CASSAGVETQYF; CDR3 DNA: TGTGCCAGTTCGGCAGGGGTTGAGACCCAGTACTTC
V gene: TRBV30; clone size: .; D gene: .; J gene: TRBJ1-1; CDR3 protein: CAWMGLDRTFF; CDR3 DNA: TGTGCCTGGATGGGGCTGGACCGGACTTTCTTT
V gene: TRBV7-9; clone size: .; D gene: .; J gene: TRBJ1-5; CDR3 protein: CASSLSGGDNQPQHF; CDR3 DNA: TGTGCCAGCAGCTTATCTGGAGGGGACAATCAGCCCCAGCATTTT
V gene: TRBV25-1; clone size: .; D gene: TRBD1; J gene: TRBJ1-5; CDR3 protein: CASRGLGTAPQHF; CDR3 DNA: TGTGCCAGCAGAGGTCTGGGGACAGCGCCCCAGCATTTT
V gene: TRBV5-6; clone size: .; D gene: .; J gene: TRBJ1-2; CDR3 protein: CASSPLDRTFNYGYTF; CDR3 DNA: TGTGCCAGCAGCCCTTTAGATCGGACTTTTAACTATGGCTACACCTTC
V gene: TRBV6-1; clone size: .; D gene: TRBD1; J gene: TRBJ1-5; CDR3 protein: CASSGLWGQKFNSNQPQHF; CDR3 DNA: TGTGCCAGCAGTGGATTATGGGGACAGAAGTTTAATAGCAATCAGCCCCAGCATTTT
V gene: TRBV19; clone size: once; D gene: TRBD2; J gene: TRBJ2-1; CDR3 protein: CAAGTSAYNEQFF; CDR3 DNA: TGTGCCGCCGGGACTAGCGCTTACAATGAGCAGTTCTTC
V gene: TRBV2; clone size: .; D gene: TRBD1; J gene: TRBJ1-2; CDR3 protein: CASSQLTGGFSGYTF; CDR3 DNA: TGTGCCAGCAGCCAACTAACAGGGGGCTTTAGTGGCTACACCTTC
V gene: TRBV2; clone size: .; D gene: TRBD1; J gene: TRBJ1-5; CDR3 protein: CASRTTGGAGQPQHF; CDR3 DNA: TGTGCCAGCAGAACAACAGGGGGCGCGGGTCAGCCCCAGCATTTT
V gene: TRBV7-9; clone size: once; D gene: .; J gene: TRBJ1-4; CDR3 protein: CASSLAALATNEKLFF; CDR3 DNA: TGTGCCAGCAGCTTAGCGGCCCTTGCAACTAATGAAAAACTGTTTTTT
V gene: TRBV6-1; clone size: .; D gene: .; J gene: TRBJ2-5; CDR3 protein: CASSEAARVVGTQYF; CDR3 DNA: TGTGCCAGCAGTGAAGCCGCTCGGGTTGTGGGGACCCAGTACTTC
V gene: TRBV6-6; clone size: .; D gene: TRBD1; J gene: TRBJ2-7; CDR3 protein: CASLGGPGSYEQYF; CDR3 DNA: TGTGCCAGCCTAGGGGGCCCAGGCTCCTACGAGCAGTACTTC
V gene: TRBV7-9; clone size: .; D gene: .; J gene: TRBJ2-7; CDR3 protein: CASSHYGGDSSYEQYF; CDR3 DNA: TGTGCCAGCAGCCATTACGGGGGGGACAGCTCCTACGAGCAGTACTTC
V gene: TRBV4-3; clone size: .; D gene: TRBD1; J gene: TRBJ2-7; CDR3 protein: CASSQARTGMGYEQYF; CDR3 DNA: TGCGCCAGCAGCCAAGCCAGGACAGGGATGGGCTACGAGCAGTACTTC
V gene: TRBV4-2; clone size: .; D gene: TRBD2; J gene: TRBJ2-4; CDR3 protein: CASSPSGGGKNIQYF; CDR3 DNA: TGTGCCAGCAGCCCTAGCGGGGGGGGCAAAAACATTCAGTACTTC
V gene: TRBV6-4; clone size: .; D gene: .; J gene: TRBJ1-4; CDR3 protein: CASSRTPATNEKLFF; CDR3 DNA: TGTGCCAGCAGTAGGACACCCGCAACTAATGAAAAACTGTTTTTT
V gene: TRBV19; clone size: .; D gene: .; J gene: TRBJ2-1; CDR3 protein: CASSMGLSSYNEQFF; CDR3 DNA: TGTGCCAGTAGTATGGGCTTAAGCTCCTACAATGAGCAGTTCTTC
V gene: TRBV7-2; clone size: .; D gene: .; J gene: TRBJ1-1; CDR3 protein: CASSLGPAGNTEAFF; CDR3 DNA: TGTGCCAGCAGCTTAGGCCCGGCAGGGAACACTGAAGCTTTCTTT
V gene: TRBV4-3; clone size: few; D gene: .; J gene: TRBJ1-5; CDR3 protein: CASSHRVDQPQHF; CDR3 DNA: TGCGCCAGCAGCCACAGGGTCGATCAGCCCCAGCATTTT
V gene: TRBV30; clone size: .; D gene: .; J gene: TRBJ1-1; CDR3 protein: CAWSLRGGNTEAFF; CDR3 DNA: TGTGCCTGGAGTCTGCGGGGCGGTAACACTGAAGCTTTCTTT
V gene: TRBV10-3; clone size: .; D gene: .; J gene: TRBJ2-7; CDR3 protein: CATRWGDSYEQYF; CDR3 DNA: TGTGCCACCCGCTGGGGGGACTCCTACGAGCAGTACTTC
V gene: TRBV19; clone size: .; D gene: .; J gene: TRBJ2-2; CDR3 protein: CASMRTGELFF; CDR3 DNA: TGTGCCAGTATGAGGACCGGGGAGCTGTTTTTT
V gene: TRBV7-9; clone size: .; D gene: TRBD2; J gene: TRBJ2-6; CDR3 protein: CAAIAGSGANVLTF; CDR3 DNA: TGTGCCGCCATAGCGGGGTCTGGGGCCAACGTCCTGACTTTC
V gene: TRBV19; clone size: .; D gene: TRBD1; J gene: TRBJ2-6; CDR3 protein: CASSIETGVAGANVLTF; CDR3 DNA: TGTGCCAGTAGTATCGAGACAGGGGTCGCTGGGGCCAACGTCCTGACTTTC
V gene: TRBV9; clone size: .; D gene: .; J gene: TRBJ1-2; CDR3 protein: CASSVAGGGHYGYTF; CDR3 DNA: TGTGCCAGCAGCGTAGCGGGGGGGGGCCACTATGGCTACACCTTC
V gene: TRBV27; clone size: once; D gene: TRBD2; J gene: TRBJ2-7; CDR3 protein: CASSLSSCGGGVGFRQGGYCEQYF; CDR3 DNA: TGTGCCAGCAGTTTATCATCTTGCGGGGGAGGGGTGGGTTTCCGTCAGGGCGGGTACTGCGAGCAGTACTTC
V gene: TRBV5-1; clone size: once; D gene: TRBD1; J gene: TRBJ2-2; CDR3 protein: CASSLGDRDITGELFF; CDR3 DNA: TGCGCCAGCAGCTTGGGAGACAGGGATATCACCGGGGAGCTGTTTTTT
V gene: TRBV6-1; clone size: .; D gene: TRBD1; J gene: TRBJ1-2; CDR3 protein: CASSRQGGGYGYTF; CDR3 DNA: TGTGCCAGCAGTCGACAGGGAGGCGGGTATGGCTACACCTTC
V gene: TRBV9; clone size: .; D gene: .; J gene: TRBJ1-1; CDR3 protein: CASSERGEAFF; CDR3 DNA: TGTGCCAGCAGCGAACGGGGAGAAGCTTTCTTT
V gene: TRBV6-6; clone size: .; D gene: TRBD1; J gene: TRBJ2-5; CDR3 protein: CASSFAGQVQETQYF; CDR3 DNA: TGTGCCAGCAGTTTCGCGGGACAGGTCCAAGAGACCCAGTACTTC
V gene: TRBV30; clone size: .; D gene: TRBD1; J gene: TRBJ1-2; CDR3 protein: CAWSRDSDYGYTF; CDR3 DNA: TGTGCCTGGAGCAGGGACAGTGACTATGGCTACACCTTC
V gene: TRBV5-8; clone size: .; D gene: TRBD1; J gene: TRBJ2-7; CDR3 protein: CASSLVMIWDRENEQYF; CDR3 DNA: TGTGCCAGCAGCTTGGTTATGATCTGGGACAGGGAAAACGAGCAGTACTTC
V gene: TRBV4-1; clone size: .; D gene: .; J gene: TRBJ2-1; CDR3 protein: CASSQRGENEQFF; CDR3 DNA: TGCGCCAGCAGCCAACGCGGAGAAAATGAGCAGTTCTTC
V gene: TRBV5-4; clone size: .; D gene: TRBD1; J gene: TRBJ1-2; CDR3 protein: CASSQTTGYYGYTF; CDR3 DNA: TGTGCCAGCAGTCAAACGACAGGGTACTATGGCTACACCTTC
V gene: TRBV10-3; clone size: .; D gene: .; J gene: TRBJ1-1; CDR3 protein: CAITQAGKGNTEAFF; CDR3 DNA: TGTGCCATCACCCAGGCGGGGAAGGGGAACACTGAAGCTTTCTTT
V gene: TRBV7-9; clone size: .; D gene: TRBD1; J gene: TRBJ1-4; CDR3 protein: CASSSYRGRGEKLFF; CDR3 DNA: TGTGCCAGCAGCTCCTACAGGGGGCGCGGGGAAAAACTGTTTTTT
V gene: TRBV4-3; clone size: .; D gene: TRBD1; J gene: TRBJ2-7; CDR3 protein: CASSQGLGTAPYEQYF; CDR3 DNA: TGCGCCAGCAGCCAAGGTCTGGGGACAGCCCCCTACGAGCAGTACTTC
V gene: TRBV5-1; clone size: .; D gene: TRBD1; J gene: TRBJ2-5; CDR3 protein: CASSRDRVQETQYF; CDR3 DNA: TGCGCCAGCTCCCGGGACAGGGTGCAAGAGACCCAGTACTTC
V gene: TRBV29-1; clone size: .; D gene: TRBD2; J gene: TRBJ2-3; CDR3 protein: CSVPAAGGTDTQYF; CDR3 DNA: TGCAGCGTTCCCGCGGCGGGGGGCACAGATACGCAGTATTTT
V gene: TRBV7-6; clone size: .; D gene: .; J gene: TRBJ2-6; CDR3 protein: CASSARTLSGANVLTF; CDR3 DNA: TGTGCCAGCAGCGCACGGACACTTTCTGGGGCCAACGTCCTGACTTTC
V gene: TRBV5-4; clone size: .; D gene: TRBD2; J gene: TRBJ2-1; CDR3 protein: CASSFVRGAAYNEQFF; CDR3 DNA: TGTGCCAGCAGCTTTGTGCGGGGGGCGGCCTACAATGAGCAGTTCTTC
V gene: TRBV10-1; clone size: .; D gene: .; J gene: TRBJ2-1; CDR3 protein: CASSDSRGASYNEQFF; CDR3 DNA: TGCGCCAGCAGTGATTCCAGGGGGGCATCCTACAATGAGCAGTTCTTC
V gene: TRBV5-1; clone size: .; D gene: TRBD1; J gene: TRBJ2-7; CDR3 protein: CASSSGQGGPYEQYF; CDR3 DNA: TGCGCCAGCAGTTCGGGACAGGGGGGTCCCTACGAGCAGTACTTC
V gene: TRBV7-2; clone size: once; D gene: TRBD2; J gene: TRBJ2-3; CDR3 protein: CASSLGAGGTDTQYF; CDR3 DNA: TGTGCCAGCAGCTTAGGGGCGGGGGGCACAGATACGCAGTATTTT
V gene: TRBV4-1; clone size: .; D gene: TRBD1; J gene: TRBJ1-1; CDR3 protein: CASSQEGRGATEAFF; CDR3 DNA: TGCGCCAGCAGCCAAGAAGGCAGGGGGGCCACTGAAGCTTTCTTT
V gene: TRBV2; clone size: .; D gene: .; J gene: TRBJ1-1; CDR3 protein: CASSGQMMNTEAFF; CDR3 DNA: TGTGCCAGCAGTGGACAGATGATGAACACTGAAGCTTTCTTT
V gene: TRBV4-3; clone size: .; D gene: .; J gene: TRBJ2-2; CDR3 protein: CASSPGGRGASAGELFF; CDR3 DNA: TGCGCCAGCAGCCCCGGAGGTCGGGGGGCTAGTGCCGGGGAGCTGTTTTTT
V gene: TRBV30; clone size: .; D gene: TRBD2; J gene: TRBJ2-1; CDR3 protein: CAWRGAGAYNEQFF; CDR3 DNA: TGTGCCTGGAGAGGAGCGGGGGCCTACAATGAGCAGTTCTTC
V gene: TRBV7-2; clone size: .; D gene: TRBD2; J gene: TRBJ2-7; CDR3 protein: CASSGASGGVPTFGYEQYF; CDR3 DNA: TGTGCCAGCAGTGGGGCTAGCGGGGGTGTGCCCACGTTCGGCTACGAGCAGTACTTC
V gene: TRBV5-6; clone size: .; D gene: .; J gene: TRBJ2-3; CDR3 protein: CASSLDPGRTDTQYF; CDR3 DNA: TGTGCCAGCAGCTTGGATCCAGGCCGCACAGATACGCAGTATTTT
V gene: TRBV5-1; clone size: .; D gene: .; J gene: TRBJ2-3; CDR3 protein: CASSPDHTDTQYF; CDR3 DNA: TGCGCCAGCAGCCCAGATCACACAGATACGCAGTATTTT
V gene: TRBV4-1; clone size: .; D gene: TRBD1; J gene: TRBJ2-5; CDR3 protein: CASSQDEGQGKTQYF; CDR3 DNA: TGCGCCAGCAGCCAAGATGAGGGACAGGGAAAGACCCAGTACTTC
V gene: TRBV21-1; clone size: .; D gene: .; J gene: TRBJ1-4; CDR3 protein: CASSSQPGRAVATNEKLFF; CDR3 DNA: TGTGCCAGCAGCTCTCAACCTGGCCGCGCGGTTGCAACTAATGAAAAACTGTTTTTT
V gene: TRBV4-3; clone size: .; D gene: TRBD1; J gene: TRBJ2-4; CDR3 protein: CASSQDLVGTGGWDIQYF; CDR3 DNA: TGCGCCAGCAGCCAAGATCTGGTCGGGACAGGGGGCTGGGACATTCAGTACTTC